Each of the 16 T cell receptor beta chains below was sequenced from the same sample in a study of blood T cell repertoires in COVID-19. Generated by immunoSEQ multiplex PCR, the TCRdb table keeps only in-frame clones and is missing some. Of roughly 53,000 clones listed, over 75% are singletons. The sequenced sample consisted of peripheral blood. Every receptor here comes from a woman aged 40 to 55 with active COVID-19.

This clone has a single count. The chain is built from TRBV27 and TRBJ2-1; 7 bases match TRBD2. In germline, CDR1 is MNHEY, CDR2 SMNVEV (reference sequence). The J segment lost 7 bases and the V segment lost 6 bases, leaving 15 bases of the junction unmatched. The CDR3 covers 16 residues. CDR3 loop: CASSFGEGMGLNEQFF. The CDR3 DNA reads TGTGCCAGCAGCTTCGGGGAGGGAATGGGGCTTAATGAGCAGTTCTTC.

V usage is TRBV5-1 and J usage is TRBJ1-1; TRBD1 might be the D (6 bases). CDR1 SGHRS and CDR2 YFSETQ come from the germline V gene. This CDR3 has 15 residues. Trimming removed 1 base at V and 1 base at J, with 11 bases between. The CDR3 DNA reads as TGCGCCAGCAGCTTGATTCCAGGGGAGAACACTGAAGCTTTCTTT. This codes for CASSLIPGENTEAFF. Full variable domain (outside the CDR3, taken from reference TRBV5-1 and TRBJ1-1): KAGVTQTPRYLIKTRGQQVTLSCSPISGHRSVSWYQQTPGQGLQFLFEYFSETQRNKGNFPGRFSGRQFSNSRSEMNVSTLELGDSALYLCASSLIPGENTEAFFGQGTRLTVV.

V gene TRBV5-6 combines with J gene TRBJ2-1, with 12 nucleotides matching TRBD2. The length of the CDR3 is 16 residues. V trimming: 4 bases; J trimming: 3 bases; junction bases outside the gene matches: 5. Germline CDR1 SGHDT, CDR2 YYEEEE. CDR3: CASSRTSGEYYNEQFF. Here the CDR3 DNA reads TGTGCCAGCAGCCGGACTAGCGGGGAATACTACAATGAGCAGTTCTTC. Using reference TRBV5-6 and TRBJ2-1 for the parts outside the CDR3, the full variable domain is DAGVTQSPTHLIKTRGQQVTLRCSPKSGHDTVSWYQQALGQGPQFIFQYYEEEERQRGNFPDRFSGHQFPNYSSELNVNALLLGDSALYLCASSRTSGEYYNEQFFGPGTRLTVL.

The gene calls are TRBV6-5 and TRBJ1-1; TRBD1 might be the D (6 bases). The CDR3 totals 12 residues. The germline CDR1 and CDR2 sequences are MNHEY and SVGAGI. Trimming removed 4 bases from V and 5 bases from J, with 8 bases in between. CDR3 bases: TGTGCCAGCAGTTTTCAGGGGACTGAAGCTTTCTTT. Its protein is CASSFQGTEAFF.

This clone appeared once. The J gene is TRBJ2-7, the V gene TRBV11-3; D is ambiguous. The CDR3 sequence is 12 residues long. V was clipped by 4 bases and J by 3 bases, with 7 bases between them. Germline V gene sequence: CDR1 SGHNT, CDR2 YENEEA. The CDR3 reads CASSSSGYEQYF. CDR3 coding DNA: TGTGCCAGCAGCTCTTCAGGCTACGAGCAGTACTTC.

The table lists this clone with a count of one. The V gene is TRBV19, the J gene TRBJ2-7, with 9 bases lining up with TRBD1. V was pared by 6 bases and J by 5 bases, with 8 bases of the junction left unmatched. Germline CDR1 is LNHDA and CDR2 is SQIVND (reference sequence). This CDR3 spans 14 amino acids. As DNA, the CDR3 is TGTGCCAGTAGGCCTGGACAGGGGAGGAACGAGCAGTACTTC. It is translated as CASRPGQGRNEQYF.

The table lists this clone with a count of one. The genes are TRBV29-1 and TRBJ2-2; TRBD1 is a possible D gene (7 bases). Germline V CDR1 and CDR2: SQVTM, ANQGSEA. There are 13 residues in the CDR3. V dropped 4 bases and J dropped 6 bases, with 12 bases sitting between them. CDR3 nucleotide sequence: TGCAGCGTTGTCGTCAGGGGGGCCGGGGAGCTGTTTTTT. This encodes CSVVVRGAGELFF.

CDR3 DNA sequence: TGCGCCAGCAGCTTGGCCGGGAACCCAGCGGGGGATCCCTACGAGCAGTACTTC. Translated, it gives CASSLAGNPAGDPYEQYF. The chain is built from TRBV5-1 and TRBJ2-7; 8 positions agree with TRBD2. J lost 2 bases, V lost 0 bases, and 13 bases had no gene match. Germline CDR1 and CDR2: SGHRS and YFSETQ. The CDR3 contains 18 residues.

The rearrangement links TRBV9 to TRBJ2-2; the D gene is possibly TRBD2 (5 bases). Germline assignment: CDR1 SGDLS and CDR2 YYNGEE. With 5 bases removed from V and 0 bases from J, the gap between germline ends came to 11 bases. There are 15 residues in the CDR3. CDR3 nucleotides: TGTGCCAGCAGTCGAGACTATACGAACACCGGGGAGCTGTTTTTT. It is translated as CASSRDYTNTGELFF.

Written as DNA, the CDR3 is TGTGCCAGCAGCGCCCGGGGGGGGAACTACGAGCAGTACTTC. Its protein product is CASSARGGNYEQYF. V and J are TRBV11-3 and TRBJ2-7; 8 bases are a match to TRBD2. Germline assignment: CDR1 SGHNT and CDR2 YENEEA. Trimming took 5 bases from V and 3 from J; bases not matched to a gene: 6. CDR3 length: 14 residues.

The chain uses TRBV10-3 and TRBJ1-1, with D perhaps TRBD1 (6 bases). The CDR3 runs to 13 residues. Germline V gene sequence: CDR1 ENHRY, CDR2 SYGVKD. With 3 bases removed from V and 1 base from J, the gap between germline ends came to 6 bases. The CDR3 sequence: CAISEQGNTEAFF. In DNA, the CDR3 is TGTGCCATCAGTGAACAGGGGAACACTGAAGCTTTCTTT.

The V and J genes are TRBV10-1 and TRBJ1-1; D might be TRBD1 (5 bases). Germline CDR1 and CDR2: WNHNN and SYGVQD (reference sequence). Trimming stripped 3 bases from V and 1 base from J, with 9 bases between. CDR3 length equals 14 residues. CDR3 DNA: TGCGCCAGCAGTGACGGCGGGGGGAACACTGAAGCTTTCTTT. The encoded protein is CASSDGGGNTEAFF.

The chain recombines TRBV27 with TRBJ2-7; 9 nucleotides match TRBD1. The CDR3 spans 16 residues. Germline assignment: CDR1 MNHEY and CDR2 SMNVEV (reference sequence). V lost 2 bases to trimming and J lost 5 bases; unmatched junction nucleotides: 10. CDR3 DNA: TGTGCCAGCAGTTTACGCGGGACAGGGATCTCTCACGAGCAGTACTTC. Its protein product is CASSLRGTGISHEQYF.

The chain recombines TRBV6-6 with TRBJ1-5; 9 nucleotides line up with TRBD1. Germline CDR1 is MNHNY and CDR2 is SVGAGI (reference sequence). J gave up 2 bases and V 0 bases, and 2 bases lay outside the gene matches. The CDR3 runs to 16 residues. The CDR3 reads CASSYSRTGGNQPQHF. The CDR3 region has the DNA TGTGCCAGCAGTTACTCAAGGACAGGGGGCAATCAGCCCCAGCATTTT.

The chain employs TRBV5-1 and TRBJ1-2; D is possibly TRBD1 (5 bases). Germline-derived CDR1 and CDR2 are SGHRS and YFSETQ. CDR3 length: 13 residues. V was cut by 1 base and J by 8 bases, with 12 bases left in between. This CDR3 is CASSLSRGNGYTF. DNA of the CDR3: TGCGCCAGCAGCTTGTCTCGGGGGAACGGCTACACCTTC.

Only one count was recorded for this clone. The rearrangement links TRBV6-2 or TRBV6-3 to TRBJ2-4, with 15 positions matching TRBD2. The V gene end was trimmed by 6 bases and the J gene end by 5 bases; junction bases not matched to a gene: 5. Germline V gives CDR1 MNHEY, CDR2 SVGEGT. This CDR3 has 16 amino acids. CDR3: CASSWTSGGVQNIQYF. CDR3 bases: TGTGCCAGCAGCTGGACTAGCGGGGGGGTACAAAACATTCAGTACTTC.